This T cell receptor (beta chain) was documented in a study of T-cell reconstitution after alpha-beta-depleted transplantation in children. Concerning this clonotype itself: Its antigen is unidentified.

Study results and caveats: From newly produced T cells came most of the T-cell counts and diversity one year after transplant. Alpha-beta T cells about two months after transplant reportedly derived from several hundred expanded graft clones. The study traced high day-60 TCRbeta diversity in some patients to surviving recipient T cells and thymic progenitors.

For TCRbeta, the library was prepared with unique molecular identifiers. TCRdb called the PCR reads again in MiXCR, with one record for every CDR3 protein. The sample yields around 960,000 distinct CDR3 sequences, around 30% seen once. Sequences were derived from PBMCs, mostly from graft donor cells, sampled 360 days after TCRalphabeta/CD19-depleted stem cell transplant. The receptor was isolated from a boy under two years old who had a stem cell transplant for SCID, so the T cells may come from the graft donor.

The CDR3, as DNA: TGCAGCGTTGAAGAAGGGGGGGCCAATGAGCAGTTCTTC. Its protein is CSVEEGGANEQFF. V gene TRBV29-1 combines with J gene TRBJ2-1; weak D call: TRBD2 (7 bases). The V end was cut by 0 bases, the J end by 6 bases, with 9 bases between. Germline V gene data show CDR1 as SQVTM and CDR2 as ANQGSEA. This CDR3 has 13 residues.